Listed below are T cell receptor beta chains from one sample, sequenced in a study of beta chain features in type 1 diabetes. Libraries were prepared by immunoSEQ multiplex PCR; TCRdb keeps only in-frame clonotypes and omits some of them. The sample lists about 180,000 clones, 7.8% occurring once. The sequenced sample consisted of central memory CD4+ T cells from blood. The receptors come from a woman aged 40 to 55 with type 1 diabetes. CDR3s include the opening cysteine and the closing phenylalanine or tryptophan. D genes are given only for firm matches. A row's size may be missing; if present it is once, few, many or a size class.

>few|.|TRBV6-5|TRBJ1-5
TGTGCCGGGGGGACGGTGCGAAATCAGCCCCAGCATTTT
CAGGTVRNQPQHF
>few|TRBD2|TRBV7-2|TRBJ2-2
TGTGCCAGCCGAGGGACTAGGGACACCGGGGAGCTGTTTTTT
CASRGTRDTGELFF
>many|TRBD1|TRBV6-5|TRBJ2-5
TGTGCCAGCAGTTACCTGACAGGGGCGGAGACCCAGTACTTC
CASSYLTGAETQYF
>few|.|TRBV28|TRBJ1-2
TGTGCCAGCAGTCCCGGACAGATCTATGGCTACACCTTC
CASSPGQIYGYTF
>few|.|TRBV7-2|TRBJ2-3
TGTGCCAGCCGCCGGGTCAGGGGAACCGCAGATACGCAGTATTTT
CASRRVRGTADTQYF
>.|TRBD2|TRBV4-2|TRBJ2-3
TGTGCCAGCAGCCTTCAAACCCCTAGCGGGAGCGGCACAGATACGCAGTATTTT
CASSLQTPSGSGTDTQYF
>.|.|TRBV5-1|TRBJ2-7
TGCGCCAGCAGCCGCTACTTGGAGGAGGACGAGCAGTACTTC
CASSRYLEEDEQYF
>few|.|TRBV7-9|TRBJ2-3
TGTGCCAGCAGCTTAATGCGGGGAGCGGGAGATACGCAGTATTTT
CASSLMRGAGDTQYF
>few|TRBD1|TRBV6-6|TRBJ1-6
TGTGCCAGCAGCCAGGGGGTTAATTCACCCCTCCACTTT
CASSQGVNSPLHF
>.|TRBD1|TRBV4-2|TRBJ1-1
TGTGCCAGCAGCCAAGATCTGGGCGGACAGGGGGGAACTGAAGCTTTCTTT
CASSQDLGGQGGTEAFF
>.|TRBD2|TRBV19|TRBJ2-1
TGTGCCAGTAGTGCGCTAGCGGGAGGGATGGGGCATGAGCAGTTCTTC
CASSALAGGMGHEQFF